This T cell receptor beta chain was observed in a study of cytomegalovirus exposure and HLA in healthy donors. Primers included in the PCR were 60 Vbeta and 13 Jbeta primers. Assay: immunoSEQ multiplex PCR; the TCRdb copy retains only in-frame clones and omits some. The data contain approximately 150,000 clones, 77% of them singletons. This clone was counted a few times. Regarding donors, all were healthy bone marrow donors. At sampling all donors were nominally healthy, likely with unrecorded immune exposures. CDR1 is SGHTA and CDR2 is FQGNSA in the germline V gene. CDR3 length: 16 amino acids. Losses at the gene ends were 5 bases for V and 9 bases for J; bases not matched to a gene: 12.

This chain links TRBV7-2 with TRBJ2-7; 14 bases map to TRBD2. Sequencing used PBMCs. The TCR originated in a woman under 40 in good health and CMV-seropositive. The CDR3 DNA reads TGTGCCAGCAGCCTCTATCCGACTAGCGGGAGGGCCGGGCAGTACTTC. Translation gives CASSLYPTSGRAGQYF.